A single sample gave rise to the 13 T cell receptor beta chains below, sequenced in a study of blood T cell repertoires in COVID-19. TCRdb's copy holds only in-frame clones and misses some; the assay was immunoSEQ multiplex PCR. Altogether 150,000 to 200,000 clones are present, about 86% being singletons, with the ten largest covering around 12%. Material: peripheral blood. These receptors were taken from a woman aged 70-85 years with COVID-19, enrolled during active disease.

The chain carries TRBV7-3 and TRBJ2-3, with a possible D match to TRBD1 (6 bases). V was trimmed by 2 bases and J by 2 bases, leaving 14 bases between them. The length of the CDR3 is 16 residues. The germline V gene has CDR1 SGHTA and CDR2 FQGTGA. CDR3 DNA sequence: TGTGCCAGCAGCTTACAAGGGGGTTCTTACACAGATACGCAGTATTTT. Its translation: CASSLQGGSYTDTQYF.

CDR3 DNA sequence: TGCGCCAGCAGCTCCTACGTCAGGGCAGATACGCAGTATTTT. It yields the protein CASSSYVRADTQYF. The chain is built from TRBV5-1 and TRBJ2-3; tentatively, D is TRBD1 (5 bases). CDR3 length equals 14 residues. Germline CDR1 is SGHRS and CDR2 is YFSETQ. The germline V and J ends were trimmed by 3 bases and 4 bases, with 12 bases remaining between them.

The chain carries TRBV6-5 and TRBJ2-7; tentative D call: TRBD1 (6 bases). The germline V gene has CDR1 MNHEY and CDR2 SVGAGI. The length of the CDR3 is 13 residues. Trimming shortened V by 4 bases and J by 1 base, and 8 bases separated the two germline ends. CDR3 amino acids: CASSWDTSYEQYF. DNA for the CDR3: TGTGCCAGCAGTTGGGACACATCCTACGAGCAGTACTTC.

The gene calls are TRBV9 and TRBJ2-7; 8 positions match TRBD1. V trimming: 0 bases; J trimming: 3 bases; junction bases outside the gene matches: 5. Germline lookup yields CDR1 SGDLS and CDR2 YYNGEE. The CDR3 extends over 15 amino acids. CDR3: CASSVEAGGNYEQYF. CDR3 nucleotide sequence: TGTGCCAGCAGCGTAGAGGCAGGGGGCAACTACGAGCAGTACTTC.

This clone was recorded once. The chain combines TRBV7-9 with TRBJ2-7, with 7 bases aligning to TRBD1. Trimming took 1 base from V and 7 from J; bases not matched to a gene: 7. The germline V gene has CDR1 SEHNR and CDR2 FQNEAQ (reference sequence). The CDR3 sequence is 14 residues long. CDR3 DNA: TGTGCCAGCAGCTTAGAGGTACAGGGGAAGGAGCAGTACTTC. Protein sequence: CASSLEVQGKEQYF. The entire variable domain, with the rest obtained from reference TRBV7-9 and TRBJ2-7, is as follows: DTGVSQNPRHKITKRGQNVTFRCDPISEHNRLYWYRQTLGQGPEFLTYFQNEAQLEKSRLLSDRFSAERPKGSFSTLEIQRTEQGDSAMYLCASSLEVQGKEQYFGPGTRLTVT.

V is TRBV18 and J is TRBJ2-7; 7 nucleotides agree with TRBD1. This CDR3 region has 13 residues. Germline CDR1 KGHSH, CDR2 LQKENI. V trimming: 2 bases; J trimming: 3 bases; junction bases outside the gene matches: 1. The CDR3, as DNA: TGTGCCAGCTCACCAAACAGGGGCTACGAGCAGTACTTC. Its translation is CASSPNRGYEQYF. Combining the CDR3 with reference TRBV18 and TRBJ2-7 gives the whole variable domain NAGVMQNPRHLVRRRGQEARLRCSPMKGHSHVYWYRQLPEEGLKFMVYLQKENIIDESGMPKERFSAEFPKEGPSILRIQQVVRGDSAAYFCASSPNRGYEQYFGPGTRLTVT.

The V and J genes are TRBV27 and TRBJ2-2; TRBD1 agrees at 7 bases. Germline assignment: CDR1 MNHEY and CDR2 SMNVEV (reference sequence). V shed 6 bases and J 6 bases; nucleotides not matched to a gene: 13. The CDR3 has 16 residues. The CDR3 bases are TGTGCCAGCAGCGAACTTAACCAGGGGGATGCCGGGGAGCTGTTTTTT. It specifies CASSELNQGDAGELFF.

J is TRBJ1-6 and V is TRBV5-6; 7 nucleotides agree with TRBD1. This CDR3 is built from 14 residues. The germline V gene encodes CDR1 SGHDT and CDR2 YYEEEE. J gave up 10 bases and V 3 bases, and 7 bases lay outside the gene matches. The DNA of the CDR3 is TGTGCCAGCAGCTCGACAGGGCCGTGGTCACCCCTCCACTTT. Protein product: CASSSTGPWSPLHF.

This chain joins TRBV19 and TRBJ1-2; perhaps TRBD1 as D (5 bases). The CDR3 is made up of 15 amino acids. The ends were cut back, 5 bases at V and 5 bases at J, with 18 bases in the middle. Germline V CDR1 and CDR2: LNHDA, SQIVND (reference sequence). The CDR3 is CASSPGTTTAYGYTF. In nucleotides, the CDR3 is TGTGCCAGTAGTCCCGGGACTACCACAGCGTATGGCTACACCTTC.

This chain joins TRBV7-6 and TRBJ2-7; 7 bases fit TRBD1. The germline CDR1 and CDR2 sequences are SGHVS and FNYEAQ. J lost 3 bases, V lost 5 bases, and 16 bases had no gene match. CDR3 length: 17 residues. In nucleotides, the CDR3 is TGTGCCAGCAGCGACGGACGGGCAACAGGGGTCGGCTACGAGCAGTACTTC. It is translated as CASSDGRATGVGYEQYF.

V is TRBV4-1 and J is TRBJ1-1, with D unresolved. The length of the CDR3 is 15 residues. Germline lookup yields CDR1 MGHRA and CDR2 YSYEKL. V lost 5 bases and J lost 4, with 17 bases in between. CDR3 nucleotides: TGCGCCAGCAGCTACAATGTGCTTGGTGGCACTGAAGCTTTCTTT. Its translation is CASSYNVLGGTEAFF.

CDR3 sequence: CSASMGLPDEQYF. Written as DNA, the CDR3 is TGCAGTGCTAGTATGGGACTGCCGGACGAGCAGTACTTC. This chain connects TRBV20-1 to TRBJ2-7, with D maybe TRBD2 (6 bases). Trimming shortened V by 3 bases and J by 5 bases, and 14 bases separated the two germline ends. Germline CDR1 reads DFQATT; CDR2 reads SNEGSKA (reference sequence). The length of the CDR3 is 13 residues.

The chain recombines TRBV28 with TRBJ2-2; 8 positions match TRBD1. The germline gives CDR1 MDHEN, CDR2 SYDVKM. The CDR3 spans 16 residues. V shed 2 bases, J shed 5 bases, and the junction held 7 bases outside the gene matches. CDR3: CASSLGDRGRTGELFF. The CDR3 nucleotides are TGTGCCAGCAGTTTAGGTGACAGGGGTAGGACCGGGGAGCTGTTTTTT.